One T cell receptor beta chain is described in this entry. Its antigen is still unknown. The germline V and J ends were trimmed by 5 bases and 6 bases, with 14 bases remaining between them. The CDR3 is 14 residues long. Germline V lookup: CDR1 SEHNR, CDR2 FQNEAQ (reference sequence). CD45RO-negative cells were positively selected for CCR7, leaving out terminally differentiated effector memory CD45RA+ cells. The sample comes from a study of shared clonotypes between healthy human individuals. Study-level findings and limits: The generation probabilities recorded for non-shared clonotypes fell below those of clonotypes shared by all four donors. As a rule, naive subsets had a larger estimated richness than memory subsets.

An assay was performed, and its level was deep. Approximately 30,000 T cell genomes (around 200 ng DNA) went into each sorted-subset replicate. Profiling relied on immunoSEQ multiplex PCR, and the TCRdb table lists in-frame clones only, not all of them. Seen here are 800,000 or so clones, about 96% observed once, and the top ten hold about 0.25%. This receptor was taken from a man aged 30-40 years in good health. The sequencing sample was made of naive CD8+ T cells sorted from blood. The V call is TRBV7-9, the J call TRBJ1-5, with D perhaps matching TRBD1 (6 bases). The DNA for the CDR3 is TGTGCCAGCAGCGTAGGAGGGGGAGGTCAGCCCCAGCATTTT. Protein sequence: CASSVGGGGQPQHF.